Listed here are 21 T cell receptor beta chains from one sample, sequenced in a study of human T cells and chemical hapten exposure. Time point meaning: pre-sensitization, week 0. Treatment reported: therapeutic diphenylcyclopropenone sensitization with weekly scalp DPC. TCRdb reprocessed the RACE reads with MiXCR, giving one entry per CDR3 protein. The data hold about 68,000 distinct CDR3 sequences, with roughly 11% observed a single time. Sequenced here: whole blood, sampled in connection with sensitization to the hapten diphenylcyclopropenone (DPC). Every receptor here comes from a woman aged 45-65 years with alopecia areata. Some clones in this sample may be carry-over from other donors' samples.

The chain carries TRBV20-1 and TRBJ1-1; D may be TRBD1 (6 bases). The V gene's germline CDR1 is DFQATT and CDR2 SNEGSKA (reference sequence). The CDR3 runs to 14 residues. V lost 3 bases and J 4 bases, leaving 15 bases between the germline ends. The CDR3 is CSARGGQGRTEAFF. For the CDR3, the DNA is TGCAGTGCTAGGGGGGGGCAGGGACGCACTGAAGCTTTCTTT.

In this sample, this clonotype turned up many times. The chain has TRBV24-1 and TRBJ2-3; D is unresolved. The CDR3 is 13 amino acids. The V and J ends lost 5 bases and 7 bases respectively, with 12 bases between them. Germline V CDR1 and CDR2: KGHDR, SFDVKD. The CDR3 reads CATSAAGRYTQYF. The DNA for the CDR3 is TGTGCCACCAGTGCGGCAGGCCGATATACGCAGTATTTT.

J is TRBJ2-7 and V is TRBV29-1; D gene uncertain. The CDR3 consists of 11 residues. Trimming stripped 6 bases from V and 4 bases from J, with 10 bases between. From germline, CDR1 is SQVTM and CDR2 ANQGSEA. The CDR3 sequence: CSVGLGYEQYF. The CDR3 coding sequence is TGCAGCGTGGGTTTGGGGTACGAGCAGTACTTC.

This clonotype was found a few times. V gene TRBV12-3 or TRBV12-4 combines with J gene TRBJ2-2; 12 bases are shared with TRBD2. The CDR3 consists of 17 residues. V gave up 0 bases and J gave up 1 base; unmatched junction bases: 0. CDR3 region: CASSLATSGRNTGELFF. The CDR3 DNA sequence: TGTGCCAGCAGTTTAGCGACTAGCGGGAGGAACACCGGGGAGCTGTTTTTT.

The rearrangement links TRBV7-2 to TRBJ1-1; D is perhaps TRBD1 (5 bases). The CDR3 length is 12 residues. Germline-derived CDR1 and CDR2 are SGHTA and FQGNSA. Trimming took off 1 base at V and 10 bases at J, with 10 bases between the two ends. The CDR3 loop reads CASSLVQGRAFF. The CDR3 bases are TGTGCCAGCAGCTTAGTTCAGGGAAGAGCTTTCTTT. Complete variable domain (other parts from reference TRBV7-2 and TRBJ1-1): GAGVSQSPSNKVTEKGKDVELRCDPISGHTALYWYRQSLGQGLEFLIYFQGNSAPDKSGLPSDRFSAERTGGSVSTLTIQRTQQEDSAVYLCASSLVQGRAFFGQGTRLTVV.

The table lists this clonotype with many counts. The rearrangement links TRBV7-9 to TRBJ2-1; 7 bases match TRBD2. The V gene's germline CDR1 is SEHNR and CDR2 FQNEAQ (reference sequence). This CDR3 comprises 15 residues. J gave up 8 bases and V 7 bases, and 14 bases lay outside the gene matches. The CDR3 reads CASTLLGGARDEQFF. As DNA, the CDR3 is TGTGCCAGCACCCTACTGGGAGGGGCGCGAGATGAGCAGTTCTTC.

The rearrangement uses TRBV12-3 or TRBV12-4 and TRBJ1-4, with D maybe TRBD1 (5 bases). V lost 6 bases and J lost 7, with 15 bases in between. The CDR3 is 14 amino acids. This CDR3 is CASSRRDRFEKLFF. As DNA, the CDR3 is TGTGCCAGCAGCCGCCGGGACCGTTTTGAAAAACTGTTTTTT.

This clonotype was recorded at least ten times. The chain couples TRBV28 to TRBJ1-6; tentative D call: TRBD1 (6 bases). Germline-derived CDR1 and CDR2 are MDHEN and SYDVKM. Trimming removed 5 bases at V and 7 bases at J, with 15 bases between. The CDR3 has 15 residues. The CDR3 reads CASSPQQGFNSPLHF. CDR3 bases: TGTGCCAGCAGTCCCCAACAGGGTTTCAATTCACCCCTCCACTTT.

This clonotype was observed many times. J is TRBJ1-2 and V is TRBV19; D is uncertain. The germline V gene encodes CDR1 LNHDA and CDR2 SQIVND (reference sequence). Trimming removed 6 bases at V and 5 bases at J, with 19 bases between. This CDR3 is built from 15 residues. Here the CDR3 DNA reads TGTGCCAGTAGGGATCAGTCCAGTAGGGCTTATGGCTACACCTTC. As protein: CASRDQSSRAYGYTF. The variable domain in full, completed from reference TRBV19 and TRBJ1-2, reads DGGITQSPKYLFRKEGQNVTLSCEQNLNHDAMYWYRQDPGQGLRLIYYSQIVNDFQKGDIAEGYSVSREKKESFPLTVTSAQKNPTAFYLCASRDQSSRAYGYTFGSGTRLTVV.

Note on this clonotype: A read error may produce the germline difference seen at one junction end. The chain carries TRBV12-3 or TRBV12-4 and TRBJ1-5; D remains unclear. This CDR3 comprises 13 residues. The chain's CDR3 is CASSLESNQPRHF. DNA of the CDR3: TGTGCCAGCAGTTTGGAAAGCAATCAGCCCCGGCATTTT.

Only a few counts were recorded for this clonotype. V gene TRBV14 combines with J gene TRBJ2-7, with D maybe TRBD2 (5 bases). The CDR3 loop spans 14 amino acids. V lost 2 bases and J lost 4, with 12 bases in between. The germline gives CDR1 SGHDN, CDR2 FVKESK. This CDR3 is CASSQMAGAYEQYF. CDR3 sequence (DNA): TGTGCCAGCAGCCAAATGGCGGGCGCATACGAGCAGTACTTC. The variable domain in full, with the rest retrieved from reference TRBV14 and TRBJ2-7, is EAGVTQFPSHSVIEKGQTVTLRCDPISGHDNLYWYRRVMGKEIKFLLHFVKESKQDESGMPNNRFLAERTGGTYSTLKVQPAELEDSGVYFCASSQMAGAYEQYFGPGTRLTVT.

The table lists this clonotype with a few counts. The chain links TRBV13 to TRBJ1-6; a possible D gene is TRBD1 (6 bases). This CDR3 has 17 amino acids. The V gene lost 2 bases and the J gene lost 6 bases, with 17 bases spanning the gap. Germline values: CDR1 PRHDT, CDR2 FYEKMQ (reference sequence). CDR3 protein: CASSLSTTGSTNSPLHF. The CDR3 bases are TGTGCCAGCAGCTTATCTACGACAGGCTCAACTAATTCACCCCTCCACTTT.

There are many counts of this clonotype. The DNA for the CDR3 is TGTGCCAGCAGCTTAGTCGTCCACAACAATGAGCAGTTCTTC. Translation: CASSLVVHNNEQFF. The J gene is TRBJ2-1, the V gene TRBV7-2; D gene ambiguous. The CDR3 is made up of 14 amino acids. V gave up 1 base and J gave up 5 bases, with 9 bases separating them. CDR1 and CDR2 from the germline V gene are SGHTA and FQGNSA.

This clonotype came up a few times. The CDR3 protein is CASSLVRHTEAFF. CDR3 sequence (DNA): TGTGCCAGCAGTTTAGTACGCCACACTGAAGCTTTCTTT. This chain uses TRBV28 with TRBJ1-1; no clear D. V lost 2 bases and J lost 3, with 7 bases in between. This CDR3 has 13 amino acids. CDR1 is MDHEN and CDR2 is SYDVKM in the germline V gene.

At least ten counts were recorded for this clonotype. The chain couples TRBV6-6 to TRBJ1-4; D may be TRBD1 (5 bases). Trimming removed 3 bases at V and 7 bases at J, with 12 bases between. This CDR3 spans 14 amino acids. Germline V CDR1 and CDR2: MNHNY, SVGAGI (reference sequence). Here the CDR3 DNA reads TGTGCCAGCAGTTATTTGGGGGTCGGTGAAAAACTGTTTTTT. It yields the protein CASSYLGVGEKLFF.

The chain links TRBV5-5 to TRBJ2-1; a weak D match, TRBD2 (6 bases). Germline V gene lookup returns CDR1 SGHKS and CDR2 YYEKEE (reference sequence). V lost 3 bases and J lost 8, with 15 bases in between. The CDR3 contains 14 residues. CDR3 sequence (DNA): TGTGCCAGCAGCTCGGGACTCCCCACGGATGAGCAGTTCTTC. Translated, it gives CASSSGLPTDEQFF. The whole variable domain, remainder taken from reference TRBV5-5 and TRBJ2-1, is DAGVTQSPTHLIKTRGQQVTLRCSPISGHKSVSWYQQVLGQGPQFIFQYYEKEERGRGNFPDRFSARQFPNYSSELNVNALLLGDSALYLCASSSGLPTDEQFFGPGTRLTVL.

This clonotype has ten or more counts. This rearrangement joins TRBV6-1 to TRBJ2-7; D is perhaps TRBD2 (5 bases). The CDR3 is 13 amino acids. Per the germline V gene, CDR1 is MNHNS and CDR2 is SASEGT. Trimming stripped 6 bases from V and 2 bases from J, with 11 bases between. CDR3 residues: CASSQRPTYEQYF. In nucleotides, the CDR3 is TGTGCCAGCAGCCAGCGGCCAACCTACGAGCAGTACTTC.

This clonotype was seen ten or more times. The chain recombines TRBV12-3 or TRBV12-4 with TRBJ2-1; tentatively, D is TRBD2 (5 bases). The CDR3 covers 12 residues. Between the trimmed V and J ends, which lost 0 bases and 11 bases, there was a span of 8 bases. This CDR3 is CASSLAEVQQFF. The CDR3 region has the DNA TGTGCCAGCAGTTTAGCGGAGGTACAGCAGTTCTTC.

Many counts were recorded for this clonotype. CDR3 sequence (DNA): TGTGCCAGCAGTCCCGGACCCAAAAGGCGTGGTGATGGCTACACCTTC. Translation gives CASSPGPKRRGDGYTF. V usage is TRBV6-2 or TRBV6-3 and J usage is TRBJ1-2; no firm D call. The ends were cut back, 5 bases at V and 6 bases at J, with 22 bases in the middle. This CDR3 comprises 16 residues. The V gene's germline CDR1 is MNHEY and CDR2 SVGEGT.

CDR3 sequence reads: CASRQRDSGFSPLHF. The CDR3 coding sequence is TGTGCCAGCAGGCAGCGGGACAGTGGGTTTTCACCCCTCCACTTT. The rearrangement joins TRBV2 to TRBJ1-6, with 7 bases lining up with TRBD1. This CDR3 spans 15 amino acids. Germline CDR1 SNHLY, CDR2 FYNNEI. Trimming at V came to 6 bases and at J to 9 bases, leaving 11 bases not matched to a gene.

This clonotype has more than one count but fewer than ten. V and J are TRBV18 and TRBJ2-2; 11 nucleotides agree with TRBD1. Germline assignment: CDR1 KGHSH and CDR2 LQKENI. The CDR3 loop spans 15 amino acids. With 5 bases clipped from V and 5 bases from J, the junction kept 4 bases outside the gene matches. This CDR3 reads CASSLGQGATGELFF. As DNA, the CDR3 is TGTGCCAGCTCATTAGGACAGGGGGCGACCGGGGAGCTGTTTTTT. Together with reference TRBV18 and TRBJ2-2, the CDR3 gives the full variable domain: NAGVMQNPRHLVRRRGQEARLRCSPMKGHSHVYWYRQLPEEGLKFMVYLQKENIIDESGMPKERFSAEFPKEGPSILRIQQVVRGDSAAYFCASSLGQGATGELFFGEGSRLTVL.